The source of this TCR beta chain is a study of follicular helper T cells after annual influenza vaccination. Vaccine contraindications, substance abuse, HIV/AIDS, active malignancy and active illness excluded donors. There are a few counts of this clone. The antigen remains unidentified. The assay was immunoSEQ multiplex PCR, and TCRdb's table has in-frame clones only and misses some. Altogether more than 10,000 clones are present, more than 60% being singletons, with the ten largest covering approximately 1%. Trimming shortened V by 0 bases and J by 4 bases, and 13 bases separated the two germline ends. The CDR3 covers 17 residues. Germline V lookup: CDR1 MGHRA, CDR2 YSYEKL. Study-wide results and limits: Undersampling of larger non-cTfh compartments could not be excluded. Plasmablast frequency change correlated with clonality change in ICOS+CD38+ cTfh.

This sample comprised CXCR5- memory CD4+ T cells sorted from blood, obtained 6 weeks after influenza vaccination. The chain employs TRBV4-1 and TRBJ1-6; perhaps TRBD1 as D (6 bases). This receptor was taken from an adult who received the influenza vaccine. CDR3 amino acids: CASSQDGRGQYNSPLHF. DNA for the CDR3: TGCGCCAGCAGCCAAGATGGAAGAGGACAGTATAATTCACCCCTCCACTTT.